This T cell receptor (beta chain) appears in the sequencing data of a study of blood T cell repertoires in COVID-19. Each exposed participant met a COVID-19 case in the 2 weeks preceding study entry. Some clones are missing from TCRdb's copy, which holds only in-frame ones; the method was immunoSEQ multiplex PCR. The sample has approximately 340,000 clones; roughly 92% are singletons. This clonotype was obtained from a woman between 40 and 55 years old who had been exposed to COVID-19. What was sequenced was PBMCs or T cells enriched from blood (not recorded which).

The CDR3 here is CASGLGQYNQETQYF. The DNA of the CDR3 is TGTGCTAGTGGTTTGGGTCAGTACAACCAAGAGACCCAGTACTTC. The chain recombines TRBV12-5 with TRBJ2-5; D not certain. Looked up from germline, CDR1 is LGHNT and CDR2 is FRNRAP. V was clipped by 1 base and J by 0 bases, with 9 bases between them. CDR3 size: 15 residues.